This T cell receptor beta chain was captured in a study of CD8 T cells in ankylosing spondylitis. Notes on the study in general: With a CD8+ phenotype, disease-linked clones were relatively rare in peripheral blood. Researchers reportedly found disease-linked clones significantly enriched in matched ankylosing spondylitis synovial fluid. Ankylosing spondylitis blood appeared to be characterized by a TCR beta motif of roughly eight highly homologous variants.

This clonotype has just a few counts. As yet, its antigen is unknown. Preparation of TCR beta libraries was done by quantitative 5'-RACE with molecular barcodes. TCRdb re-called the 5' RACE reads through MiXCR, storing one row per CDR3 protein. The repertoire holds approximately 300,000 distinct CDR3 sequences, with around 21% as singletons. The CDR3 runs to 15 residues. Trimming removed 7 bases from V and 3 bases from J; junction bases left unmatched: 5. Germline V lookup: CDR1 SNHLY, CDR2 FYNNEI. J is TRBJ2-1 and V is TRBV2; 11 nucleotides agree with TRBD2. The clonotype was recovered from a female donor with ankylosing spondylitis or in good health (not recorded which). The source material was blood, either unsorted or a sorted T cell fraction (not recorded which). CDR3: CASNLAGGNYNEQFF. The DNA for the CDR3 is TGTGCCAGCAATCTAGCGGGAGGTAACTACAATGAGCAGTTCTTC.